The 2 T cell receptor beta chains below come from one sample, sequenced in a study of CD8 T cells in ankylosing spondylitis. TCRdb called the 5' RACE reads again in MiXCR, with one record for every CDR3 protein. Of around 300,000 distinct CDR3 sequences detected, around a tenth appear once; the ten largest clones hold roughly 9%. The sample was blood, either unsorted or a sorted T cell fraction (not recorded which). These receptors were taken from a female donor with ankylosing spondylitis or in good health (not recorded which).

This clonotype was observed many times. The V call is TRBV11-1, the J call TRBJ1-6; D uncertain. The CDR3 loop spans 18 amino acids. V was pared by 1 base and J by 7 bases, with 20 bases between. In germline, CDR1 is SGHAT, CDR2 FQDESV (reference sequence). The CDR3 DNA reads TGTGCCAGCAGCTTAGGAGCCACGTCCGCCCCGGGAAATTCACCCCTCCACTTT. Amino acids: CASSLGATSAPGNSPLHF.

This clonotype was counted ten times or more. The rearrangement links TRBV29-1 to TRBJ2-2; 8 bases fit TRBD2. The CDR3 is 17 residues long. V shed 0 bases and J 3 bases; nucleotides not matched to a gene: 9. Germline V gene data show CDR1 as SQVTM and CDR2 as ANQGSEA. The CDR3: CSVEDRRGLVDTGELFF. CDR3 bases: TGCAGCGTTGAAGATCGCAGGGGACTAGTAGACACCGGGGAGCTGTTTTTT.